The 11 T cell receptor beta chains presented below share a single source sample, sequenced in a study of Ad26.COV2.S vaccination and SARS-CoV-2 variants. Treatment described: 19 received Ad26.COV2.S at low or high dose, single or two shots; roughly five received placebo; per-sample allocation not given. Sample collection was performed on day 63 after the first vaccine or placebo injection. Assay used: immunoSEQ multiplex PCR; TCRdb lists only in-frame clones, some missing. The sample shows about 440,000 clones, about nine tenths of them seen only once. The input for sequencing was peripheral blood, taken in a trial of Ad26.COV2.S vaccine versus placebo. The receptor set was obtained from a person aged 18-65 years who received the Ad26.COV2.S COVID-19 vaccine or a placebo.

The rearrangement joins TRBV30 to TRBJ2-3; possibly TRBD2 for D (7 bases). Germline CDR1 is GTSNPN and CDR2 is SVGIG (reference sequence). The CDR3 sequence is 14 residues long. Deletions cut 1 base from V and 5 bases from J, with 13 bases between. As DNA, the CDR3 is TGTGCCTGGAGTGGGGGGCGGGAGATAGATACGCAGTATTTT. Translation: CAWSGGREIDTQYF.

The chain employs TRBV9 and TRBJ2-3, with a weak D call TRBD1 (6 bases). Trimming stripped 2 bases from V and 6 bases from J, with 13 bases between. Germline V CDR1 and CDR2: SGDLS, YYNGEE. The CDR3 is made up of 14 amino acids. The CDR3 nucleotides are TGTGCCAGCAGCGTGACAGGTCCCGCGGATACGCAGTATTTT. As protein: CASSVTGPADTQYF.

The chain links TRBV24-1 to TRBJ2-5; D is perhaps TRBD2 (6 bases). This CDR3 region has 11 residues. CDR1 KGHDR and CDR2 SFDVKD come from the germline V gene. Trimming took off 4 bases at V and 9 bases at J, with 8 bases between the two ends. DNA of the CDR3: TGTGCCACCAGTGACGGCGGGGCCCAGTACTTC. It yields the protein CATSDGGAQYF.

The V gene is TRBV5-4, the J gene TRBJ2-4; no firm D call. The CDR3 runs 13 residues. Germline V gene sequence: CDR1 SGHNT, CDR2 YYREEE (reference sequence). Trimming left V 4 bases short and J 6 bases short, with 11 bases between. Here the CDR3 reads CASSLDGVNIQYF. CDR3 nucleotide sequence: TGTGCCAGCAGCCTGGACGGAGTAAACATTCAGTACTTC.

J is TRBJ1-6 and V is TRBV28; 9 bases are a match to TRBD1. The CDR3 length is 17 residues. The ends lost 7 bases at V and 7 bases at J; junction bases unmatched: 14. CDR1 and CDR2 (germline): MDHEN, SYDVKM. The CDR3 bases are TGTGCCAGCACCCCAGGGGACAGGGTGAAGAAGAATTCACCCCTCCACTTT. Encoded protein: CASTPGDRVKKNSPLHF.

The chain uses TRBV5-8 and TRBJ2-3; perhaps D is TRBD1 or TRBD2 (6 bases each). Germline lookup yields CDR1 SGHTS and CDR2 YDEGEE. CDR3 length: 15 residues. V dropped 3 bases and J dropped 5 bases, with 16 bases sitting between them. For the CDR3, the DNA is TGTGCCAGCAGCTCCACCCCGGGGGCAAAAGATACGCAGTATTTT. Protein product: CASSSTPGAKDTQYF. The full variable domain, completed using reference TRBV5-8 and TRBJ2-3, is EAGVTQSPTHLIKTRGQQATLRCSPISGHTSVYWYQQALGLGLQFLLWYDEGEERNRGNFPPRFSGRQFPNYSSELNVNALELEDSALYLCASSSTPGAKDTQYFGPGTRLTVL.

V gene TRBV3-1 (or the pseudogene TRBV3-2) combines with J gene TRBJ2-3; D not certain. With 3 bases removed from V and 0 bases from J, the gap between germline ends came to 10 bases. CDR3 length equals 15 residues. Germline CDR1 is LGHDT and CDR2 is YNNKEL (reference sequence). CDR3 coding DNA: TGTGCCAGCAGCCAGTACAGCCCTAGCACAGATACGCAGTATTTT. Encoded protein: CASSQYSPSTDTQYF.

This chain uses TRBV19 with TRBJ2-5; 8 bases match TRBD2. The CDR3 contains 14 residues. Unmatched junction bases numbered 5, after V lost 4 bases and J lost 4 bases. The V gene's germline CDR1 is LNHDA and CDR2 SQIVND (reference sequence). CDR3 DNA sequence: TGTGCCAGTAGTAAGTTCCGGGAGGGAGAGACCCAGTACTTC. As protein: CASSKFREGETQYF.

J is TRBJ2-1 and V is TRBV7-2, with TRBD2 identical over 7 bases. The germline gives CDR1 SGHTA, CDR2 FQGNSA. The CDR3 extends over 15 amino acids. J gave up 6 bases and V 1 base, and 6 bases lay outside the gene matches. The CDR3 is CASSLGKREVNEQFF. The CDR3 DNA reads TGTGCCAGCAGCTTAGGCAAGCGGGAAGTCAATGAGCAGTTCTTC. The full variable domain, in which reference TRBV7-2 and TRBJ2-1 provide the parts outside the CDR3, is GAGVSQSPSNKVTEKGKDVELRCDPISGHTALYWYRQSLGQGLEFLIYFQGNSAPDKSGLPSDRFSAERTGGSVSTLTIQRTQQEDSAVYLCASSLGKREVNEQFFGPGTRLTVL.

The genes are TRBV27 and TRBJ2-3; D may be TRBD1 (6 bases). Germline assignment: CDR1 MNHEY and CDR2 SMNVEV (reference sequence). Trimming removed 8 bases from V and 2 bases from J, with 20 bases in between. CDR3 size: 16 residues. CDR3 sequence: CASYPPGHQPTDTQYF. CDR3 coding DNA: TGTGCCAGCTACCCGCCGGGACACCAACCCACAGATACGCAGTATTTT.

This chain links TRBV5-4 with TRBJ2-5; weak D call: TRBD2 (6 bases). CDR3 length: 17 amino acids. In germline, CDR1 is SGHNT, CDR2 YYREEE (reference sequence). Deletions cut 0 bases from V and 5 bases from J, with 20 bases between. The CDR3 DNA reads TGTGCCAGCAGCTTGGGGACGGGCTGGGAGGAAAGGGAGACCCAGTACTTC. Its protein is CASSLGTGWEERETQYF. The variable domain in full, with the rest retrieved from reference TRBV5-4 and TRBJ2-5, is ETGVTQSPTHLIKTRGQQVTLRCSSQSGHNTVSWYQQALGQGPQFIFQYYREEENGRGNFPPRFSGLQFPNYSSELNVNALELDDSALYLCASSLGTGWEERETQYFGPGTRLLVL.